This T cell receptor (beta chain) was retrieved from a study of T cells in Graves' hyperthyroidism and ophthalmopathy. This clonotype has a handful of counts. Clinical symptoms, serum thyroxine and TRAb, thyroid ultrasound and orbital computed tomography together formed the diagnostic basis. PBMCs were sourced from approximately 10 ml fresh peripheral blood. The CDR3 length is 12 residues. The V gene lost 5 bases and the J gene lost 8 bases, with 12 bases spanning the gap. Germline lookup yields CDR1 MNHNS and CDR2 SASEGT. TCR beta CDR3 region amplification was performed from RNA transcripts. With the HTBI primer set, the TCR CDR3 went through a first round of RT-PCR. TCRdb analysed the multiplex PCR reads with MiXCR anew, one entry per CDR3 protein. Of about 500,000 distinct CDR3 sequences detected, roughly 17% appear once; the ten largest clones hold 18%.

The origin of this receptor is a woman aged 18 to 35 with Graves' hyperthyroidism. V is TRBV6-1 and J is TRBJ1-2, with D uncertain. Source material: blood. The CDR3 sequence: CASSLGIKGYTF. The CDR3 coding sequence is TGTGCCAGCAGTTTGGGGATTAAAGGCTACACCTTC.